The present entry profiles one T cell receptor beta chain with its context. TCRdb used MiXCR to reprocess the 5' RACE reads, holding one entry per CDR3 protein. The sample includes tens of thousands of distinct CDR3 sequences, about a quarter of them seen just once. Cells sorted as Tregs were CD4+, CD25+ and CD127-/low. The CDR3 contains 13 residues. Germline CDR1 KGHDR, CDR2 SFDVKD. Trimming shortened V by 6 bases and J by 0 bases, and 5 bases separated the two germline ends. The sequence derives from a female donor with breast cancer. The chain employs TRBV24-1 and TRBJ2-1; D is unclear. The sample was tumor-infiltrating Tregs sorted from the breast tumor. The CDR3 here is CATSRSSYNEQFF. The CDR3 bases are TGTGCCACCAGTAGGAGCTCCTACAATGAGCAGTTCTTC.